Below, one T cell receptor (beta chain) is given with its context. TCRdb ran MiXCR on the RT-PCR reads and lists one entry per CDR3 protein. The table shows about 700,000 distinct CDR3 sequences, with over 12% occurring only once. There are 14 residues in the CDR3. In germline, CDR1 is DFQATT, CDR2 SNEGSKA (reference sequence). V lost 3 bases and J lost 1, with 12 bases in between. The gene calls are TRBV20-1 and TRBJ2-5, with D possibly TRBD1 on 6 matching bases. The receptor was isolated from a female donor in good health, serving as a healthy control. The sequenced sample was memory CD4+ T cells from blood. The CDR3, as DNA: TGCAGTGCTAGCCCCCAGGGGCGCCAAGAGACCCAGTACTTC. Translating it yields CSASPQGRQETQYF.